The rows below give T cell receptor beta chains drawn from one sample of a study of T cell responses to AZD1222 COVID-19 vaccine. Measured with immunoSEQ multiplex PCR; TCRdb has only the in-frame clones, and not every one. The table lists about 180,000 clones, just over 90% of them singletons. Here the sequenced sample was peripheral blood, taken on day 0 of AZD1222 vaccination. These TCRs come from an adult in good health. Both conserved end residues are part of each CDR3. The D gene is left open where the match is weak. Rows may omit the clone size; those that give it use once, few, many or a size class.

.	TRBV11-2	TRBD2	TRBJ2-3	CASSSGTSGAYTDTQYF	TGTGCCAGCAGCTCGGGGACTAGCGGGGCTTACACAGATACGCAGTATTTT
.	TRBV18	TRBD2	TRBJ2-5	CASSPGTSVETQYF	TGTGCCAGCTCACCAGGGACTAGCGTGGAGACCCAGTACTTC
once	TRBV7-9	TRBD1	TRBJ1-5	CASSRSTGVNNQPQHF	TGTGCCAGCAGCCGCTCGACAGGGGTGAATAATCAGCCCCAGCATTTT
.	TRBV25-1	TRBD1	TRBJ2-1	CASRGQGAYNEQFF	TGTGCCAGCAGGGGACAGGGGGCCTACAATGAGCAGTTCTTC
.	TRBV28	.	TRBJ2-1	CASSSPGPPGPEQFF	TGTGCCAGCAGTTCCCCGGGACCGCCGGGTCCTGAGCAGTTCTTC
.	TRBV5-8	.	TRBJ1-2	CASSMDIYGYTF	TGTGCCAGCAGCATGGACATCTATGGCTACACCTTC
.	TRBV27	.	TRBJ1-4	CASTESGATNEKLFF	TGTGCCAGCACCGAAAGCGGGGCGACTAATGAAAAACTGTTTTTT
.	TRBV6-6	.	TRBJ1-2	CASSSNPGTLYGYTF	TGTGCCAGCAGTTCCAATCCCGGGACTCTCTATGGCTACACCTTC
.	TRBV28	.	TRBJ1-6	CASSFEQGIGSPLHF	TGTGCCAGCAGTTTTGAGCAGGGTATAGGTTCACCCCTCCACTTT
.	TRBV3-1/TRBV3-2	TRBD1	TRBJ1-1	CASSQEEGAGAFF	TGTGCCAGCAGCCAAGAAGAGGGGGCCGGAGCTTTCTTT
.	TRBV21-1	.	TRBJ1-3	CASSRGSDRAAGNTIYF	TGTGCCAGCAGCAGGGGCTCGGACAGGGCTGCTGGAAACACCATATATTTT
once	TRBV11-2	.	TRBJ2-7	CASTRGDLSYEQYF	TGTGCCAGCACCCGCGGAGATCTGTCCTACGAGCAGTACTTC
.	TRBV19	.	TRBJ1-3	CASALPHLLKTSGNTIYF	TGTGCCAGCGCGTTGCCCCACCTTTTGAAGACCTCTGGAAACACCATATATTTT
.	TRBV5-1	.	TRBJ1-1	CASSPPGSTEAFF	TGCGCCAGCAGCCCGCCAGGGTCGACTGAAGCTTTCTTT
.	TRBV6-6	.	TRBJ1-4	CASSYGGRAEKLFF	TGTGCCAGCAGTTACGGCGGTAGGGCTGAAAAACTGTTTTTT
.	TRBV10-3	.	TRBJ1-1	CAISAGVGAEAFF	TGTGCCATCAGTGCGGGGGTTGGCGCTGAAGCTTTCTTT
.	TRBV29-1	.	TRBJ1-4	CSVRTSTNEKLFF	TGCAGCGTTCGGACGTCAACTAATGAAAAACTGTTTTTT
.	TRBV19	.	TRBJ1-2	CASSIDHWGANYGYTF	TGTGCCAGTAGTATAGACCACTGGGGGGCTAACTATGGCTACACCTTC
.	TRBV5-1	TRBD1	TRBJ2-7	CASSRDSYYEQYF	TGCGCCAGCAGCCGGGACAGCTACTACGAGCAGTACTTC
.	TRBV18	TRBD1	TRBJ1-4	CASSQQGSLEKLFF	TGTGCCAGCTCCCAACAGGGGTCCTTAGAAAAACTGTTTTTT
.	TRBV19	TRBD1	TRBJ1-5	CASSSDRGFRAGGNQPQHF	TGTGCCAGTAGTTCGGACAGGGGGTTTCGCGCGGGAGGCAATCAGCCCCAGCATTTT
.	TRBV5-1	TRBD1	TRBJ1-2	CASSQATGQGYGYTF	TGCGCCAGCAGCCAGGCGACAGGGCAGGGCTATGGCTACACCTTC
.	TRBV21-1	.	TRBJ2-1	CASSCGHPLGEQFF	TGTGCCAGCAGCTGCGGACACCCCCTCGGGGAGCAGTTCTTC
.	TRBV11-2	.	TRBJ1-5	CASSLRGSNQPQHF	TGTGCCAGCAGCCTTAGAGGCAGCAATCAGCCCCAGCATTTT
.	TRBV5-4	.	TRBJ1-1	CASSGPNTEAFF	TGTGCCAGCAGCGGGCCTAACACTGAAGCTTTCTTT
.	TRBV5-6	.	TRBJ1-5	CASSLASGNQPQHF	TGTGCCAGCAGCTTGGCGTCTGGGAACCAGCCCCAGCATTTT
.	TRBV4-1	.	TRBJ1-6	CASSLLPGQRNSPLHF	TGCGCCAGCAGCCTCCTCCCTGGACAGCGAAATTCACCCCTCCACTTT
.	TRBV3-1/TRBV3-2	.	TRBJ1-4	CASSQASATNEKLFF	TGTGCCAGCAGCCAAGCGTCAGCAACTAATGAAAAACTGTTTTTT
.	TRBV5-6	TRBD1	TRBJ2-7	CASSPPGQDSYEQYF	TGTGCCAGCAGCCCACCGGGACAGGACTCCTACGAGCAGTACTTC
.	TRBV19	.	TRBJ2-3	CASSMGADTDTQYF	TGTGCCAGTAGCATGGGGGCGGACACAGATACGCAGTATTTT
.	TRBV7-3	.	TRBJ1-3	CASSPRQVLSGNTIYF	TGTGCCAGCAGCCCTAGACAGGTCCTCTCTGGAAACACCATATATTTT
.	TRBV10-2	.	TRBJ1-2	CASSDGRENYGYTF	TGCGCCAGCAGTGACGGCAGGGAGAACTATGGCTACACCTTC
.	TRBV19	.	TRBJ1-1	CASTLGNPVATEAFF	TGTGCCAGTACCCTGGGAAATCCGGTGGCCACTGAAGCTTTCTTT
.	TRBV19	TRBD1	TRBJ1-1	CASSRGQGFADTEAFF	TGTGCCAGTAGTAGGGGACAGGGGTTTGCGGATACTGAAGCTTTCTTT
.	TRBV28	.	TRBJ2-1	CASSLWAAYNEQFF	TGTGCCAGCAGTTTATGGGCTGCCTACAATGAGCAGTTCTTC
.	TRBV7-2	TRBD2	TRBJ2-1	CASSSGTTGNEQFF	TGTGCCAGCAGCTCTGGGACTACGGGGAATGAGCAGTTCTTC
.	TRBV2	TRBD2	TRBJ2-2	CASTAGGLGGELFF	TGTGCCAGCACCGCGGGGGGGCTCGGTGGGGAGCTGTTTTTT
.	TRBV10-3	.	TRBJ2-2	CAISPGFTGELFF	TGTGCCATCAGTCCAGGGTTCACCGGGGAGCTGTTTTTT
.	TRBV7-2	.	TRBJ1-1	CASSQQVTEAFF	TGTGCCAGCAGCCAACAGGTTACTGAAGCTTTCTTT
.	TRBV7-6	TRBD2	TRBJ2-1	CASSRSGGATSGEQFF	TGTGCCAGCAGTCGTAGCGGGGGGGCTACGAGTGGTGAGCAGTTCTTC
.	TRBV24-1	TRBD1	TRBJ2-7	CATSDRQGAGEQYF	TGTGCCACCAGTGACCGACAGGGGGCTGGCGAGCAGTACTTC
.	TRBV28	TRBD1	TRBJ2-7	CASSRSDRASDEQYF	TGTGCCAGCAGTAGATCCGACAGGGCCAGCGACGAGCAGTACTTC
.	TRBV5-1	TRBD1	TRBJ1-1	CASSSPTGMGTEAFF	TGCGCCAGCAGCTCACCGACAGGGATGGGGACTGAAGCTTTCTTT
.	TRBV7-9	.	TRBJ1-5	CASSFGQGSNQPQHF	TGTGCCAGCAGCTTTGGGCAGGGTAGCAATCAGCCCCAGCATTTT
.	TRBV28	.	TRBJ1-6	CASSLLVSPLHF	TGTGCCAGCAGTTTGCTTGTATCTCCCCTCCACTTT
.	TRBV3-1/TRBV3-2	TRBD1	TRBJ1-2	CASSQDRRQGLYGYTF	TGTGCCAGCAGCCAGGACCGAAGACAGGGCTTGTATGGCTACACCTTC
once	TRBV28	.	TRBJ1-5	CASSLGWGNQPQHF	TGTGCCAGCAGTTTGGGGTGGGGAAATCAGCCCCAGCATTTT
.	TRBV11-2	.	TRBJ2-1	CASSRNEQFF	TGTGCCAGCAGTCGGAATGAGCAGTTCTTC
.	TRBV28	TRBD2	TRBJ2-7	CASRTLGTSGGLSYEQYF	TGTGCCAGCAGAACCCTCGGGACTAGCGGGGGCCTCTCCTACGAGCAGTACTTC
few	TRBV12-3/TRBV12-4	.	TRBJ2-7	CASGLQGYEQYF	TGTGCCAGCGGTCTACAGGGATACGAGCAGTACTTC
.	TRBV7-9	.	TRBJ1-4	CASSSRDNNEKLFF	TGTGCCAGCAGCTCCCGGGACAATAATGAAAAACTGTTTTTT
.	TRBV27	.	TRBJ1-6	CASSRQRTNSPLHF	TGTGCCAGCAGCAGACAGCGGACCAATTCACCCCTCCACTTT
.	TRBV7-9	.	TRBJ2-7	CASSSAGTQTYEQYF	TGTGCCAGCAGCTCCGCCGGGACCCAAACCTACGAGCAGTACTTC
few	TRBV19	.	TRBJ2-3	CASSIRTLVADTQYF	TGTGCCAGTAGTATACGGACATTGGTGGCAGATACGCAGTATTTT
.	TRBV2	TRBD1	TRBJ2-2	CASTQGAPGELFF	TGTGCCAGCACTCAGGGGGCGCCCGGGGAGCTGTTTTTT